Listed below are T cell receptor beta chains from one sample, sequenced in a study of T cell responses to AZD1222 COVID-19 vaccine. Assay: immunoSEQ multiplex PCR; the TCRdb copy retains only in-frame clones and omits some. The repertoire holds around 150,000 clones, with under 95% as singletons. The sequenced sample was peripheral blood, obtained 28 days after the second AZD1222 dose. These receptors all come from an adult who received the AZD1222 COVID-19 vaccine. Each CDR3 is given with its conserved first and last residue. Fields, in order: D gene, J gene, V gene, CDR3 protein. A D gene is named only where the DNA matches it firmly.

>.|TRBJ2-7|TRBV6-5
CASSYSSGGPYEQYF
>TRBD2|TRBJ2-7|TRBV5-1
CASSLIGRATYEQYF
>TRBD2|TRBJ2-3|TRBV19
CASRPWIDAGRADTQYF
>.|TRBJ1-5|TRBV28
CASSSPFRGGPHQPQHF
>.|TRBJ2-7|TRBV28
CASSHTGTKDEQYF
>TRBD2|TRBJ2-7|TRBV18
CASSPPLTSGKQYEQYF
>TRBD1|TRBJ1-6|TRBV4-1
CASSQDPGTGYGALHF
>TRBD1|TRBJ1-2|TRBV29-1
CSVIPGQPGYTF
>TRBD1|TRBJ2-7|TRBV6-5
CASRVTGLSYEQYF
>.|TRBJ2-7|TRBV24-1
CATSDYPTQRSSYEQYF
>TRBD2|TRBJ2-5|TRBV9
CASSVSGSSGETQYF
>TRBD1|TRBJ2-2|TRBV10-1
CASRETGHTGELFF
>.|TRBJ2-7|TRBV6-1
CASSEPQGGYEQYF
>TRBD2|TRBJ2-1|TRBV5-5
CASSLGLAGGWNEQFF
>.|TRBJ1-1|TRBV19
CASRPARIMNTEAFF
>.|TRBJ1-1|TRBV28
CASTPVWGAEAFF
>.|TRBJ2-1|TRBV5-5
CASSRTVGDYNEQFF
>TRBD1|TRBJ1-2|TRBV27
CASSGTGGANYGYTF
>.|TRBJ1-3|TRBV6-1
CASSEQTATGNTIYF
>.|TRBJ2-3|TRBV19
CASSIVGGSDTQYF
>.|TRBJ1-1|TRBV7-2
CASSWPENTEAFF
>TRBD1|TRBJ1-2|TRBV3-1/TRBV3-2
CASSPNTGVNYGYTF
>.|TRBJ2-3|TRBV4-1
CASSQPITDNSPNTDTQYF
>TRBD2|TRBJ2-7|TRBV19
CASSDLSGTEQYF
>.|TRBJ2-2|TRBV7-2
CASSSEGWNTGELFF
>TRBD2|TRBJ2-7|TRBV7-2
CASSLGREGYEQYF
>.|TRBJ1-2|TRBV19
CASSIAQAYGYTF
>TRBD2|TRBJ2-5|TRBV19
CASSSRLAGAETQYF
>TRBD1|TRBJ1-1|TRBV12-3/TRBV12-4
CASSLGQDTEAFF
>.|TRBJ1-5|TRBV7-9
CASSSETQNQPQHF
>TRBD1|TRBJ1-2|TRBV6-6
CASSYLDGTANYGYTF
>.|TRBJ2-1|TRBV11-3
CASSFGDSSYNEQFF
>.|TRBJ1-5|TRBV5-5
CASSLLGFQPQHF
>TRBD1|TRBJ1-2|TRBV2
CASSEGTGTYGYTF
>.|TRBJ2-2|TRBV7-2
CASSLDYNTGELFF
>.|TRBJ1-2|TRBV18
CASSPRQLTLGYTF
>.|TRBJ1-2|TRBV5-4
CASSLGQTSSYGYTF
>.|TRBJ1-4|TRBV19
CASSIFAATNEKLFF
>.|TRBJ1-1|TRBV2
CATPEAFF
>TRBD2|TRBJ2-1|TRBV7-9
CASSYREGSYNEQFF
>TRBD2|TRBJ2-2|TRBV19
CASSSKTSGTLYTGELFF
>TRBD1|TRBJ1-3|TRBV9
CASSVDPGRQGQNTIYF
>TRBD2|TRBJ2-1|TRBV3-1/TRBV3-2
CASSQEGTSGGSYNEQFF
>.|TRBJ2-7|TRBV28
CASRPQEGVTHEQYF
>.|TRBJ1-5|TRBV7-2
CASSFRGFDNQPQHF
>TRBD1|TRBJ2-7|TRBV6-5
CASTPDRGLHYEQYF
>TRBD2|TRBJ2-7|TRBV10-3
CAIRSGRAASGRRGSYEQYF